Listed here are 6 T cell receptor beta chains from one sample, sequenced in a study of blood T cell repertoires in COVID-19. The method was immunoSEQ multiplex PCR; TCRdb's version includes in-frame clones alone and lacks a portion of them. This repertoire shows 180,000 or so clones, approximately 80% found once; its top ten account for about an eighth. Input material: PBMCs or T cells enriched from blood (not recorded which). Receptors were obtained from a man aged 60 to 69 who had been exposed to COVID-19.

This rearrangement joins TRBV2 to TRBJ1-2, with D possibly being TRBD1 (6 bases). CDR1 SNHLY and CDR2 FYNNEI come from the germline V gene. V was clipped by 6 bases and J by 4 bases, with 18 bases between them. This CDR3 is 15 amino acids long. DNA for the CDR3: TGTGCCAGCAGCAGGGACACCGCTATGAGCTATGGCTACACCTTC. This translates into CASSRDTAMSYGYTF.

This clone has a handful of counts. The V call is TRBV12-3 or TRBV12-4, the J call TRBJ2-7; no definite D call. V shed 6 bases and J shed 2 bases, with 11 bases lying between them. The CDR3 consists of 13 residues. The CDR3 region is CASSTTPPYEQYF. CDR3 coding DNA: TGTGCCAGCAGCACGACACCCCCCTACGAGCAGTACTTC.

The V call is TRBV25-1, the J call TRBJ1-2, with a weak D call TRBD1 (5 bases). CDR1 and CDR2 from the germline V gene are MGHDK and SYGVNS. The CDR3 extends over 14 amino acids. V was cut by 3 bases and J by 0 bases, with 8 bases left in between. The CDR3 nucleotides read TGTGCCAGCAGTGAGGGGGGAGCTAACTATGGCTACACCTTC. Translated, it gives CASSEGGANYGYTF.

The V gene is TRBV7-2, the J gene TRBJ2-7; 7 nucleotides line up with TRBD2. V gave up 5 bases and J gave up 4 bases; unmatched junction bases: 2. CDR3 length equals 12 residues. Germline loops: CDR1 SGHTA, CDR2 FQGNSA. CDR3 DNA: TGTGCCAGCAGCGACGGGAGGTACGAGCAGTACTTC. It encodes CASSDGRYEQYF.

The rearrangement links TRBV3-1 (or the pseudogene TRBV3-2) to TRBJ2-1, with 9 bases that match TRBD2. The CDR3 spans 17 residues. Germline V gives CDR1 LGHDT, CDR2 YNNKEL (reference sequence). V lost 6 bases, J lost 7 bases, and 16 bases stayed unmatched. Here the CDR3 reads CASRYRGGVAGDNEQFF. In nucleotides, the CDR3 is TGTGCCAGCAGGTATAGGGGGGGGGTAGCGGGAGATAATGAGCAGTTCTTC.

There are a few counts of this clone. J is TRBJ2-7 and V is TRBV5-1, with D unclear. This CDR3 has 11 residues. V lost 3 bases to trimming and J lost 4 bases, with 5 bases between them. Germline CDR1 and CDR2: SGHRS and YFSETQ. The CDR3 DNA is TGCGCCAGCAGCTCCCATTACGAGCAGTACTTC. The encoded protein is CASSSHYEQYF.